Sequencing of this T cell receptor beta chain was carried out in a study of blood T cell repertoires in COVID-19. Trimming cost V 0 bases and J 6 bases, with 12 bases left between them. CDR1 is GTSNPN, CDR2 SVGIG, per germline (reference sequence). The length of the CDR3 is 13 residues. Produced via immunoSEQ multiplex PCR; TCRdb's table is partial and in-frame only. The sample includes about 81,000 clones, roughly four fifths of them seen just once. Sequenced input: peripheral blood. The clonotype was recovered from a man in his sixties with acute or convalescent COVID-19. This chain links TRBV30 with TRBJ2-7; tentative D call: TRBD2 (6 bases). CDR3 coding DNA: TGTGCCTGGAGTGTACGGGTAGCGGCCGAGCAGTACTTC. It encodes CAWSVRVAAEQYF.